This TCR beta chain was retrieved from a study of monozygotic twins with cystic fibrosis. The germline gives CDR1 LGHNT, CDR2 FRNRAP. The CDR3 has 14 amino acids. Trimming stripped 1 base from V and 8 bases from J, with 14 bases between. TCRdb's table, derived via immunoSEQ multiplex PCR, lists solely in-frame clones and lacks some. The sample has about 22,000 clones; roughly 89% are singletons. The TCR comes from a woman aged 25 to 45 with cystic fibrosis. The chain carries TRBV12-5 and TRBJ1-1; D perhaps matches TRBD1 (5 bases). Sequenced input: blood. The CDR3 region has the DNA TGTGCTAGTGGTTTGGGTATGGGGCGGTCAGAAGCTTTCTTT. It is translated as CASGLGMGRSEAFF.